The rows below give T cell receptor beta chains drawn from one sample of a study of cytomegalovirus exposure and HLA in healthy donors. Measured with immunoSEQ multiplex PCR; TCRdb has only the in-frame clones, and not every one. The sample lists some 180,000 clones, roughly 80% occurring once. Sequencing was carried out using PBMCs. Receptors originate from a male donor in good health and CMV-seronegative. CDR3s include the opening cysteine and the closing phenylalanine or tryptophan. Size values are once, few and many counts, or a class for expanded clones, and some rows have none.

TRBV10-2	TRBJ2-3	.	CASYTVAGGTTQYF
TRBV5-1	TRBJ2-2	.	CASSLLGTGELFF
TRBV7-2	TRBJ1-5	.	CASSLGPGQAYQPQHF
TRBV14	TRBJ2-7	few	CASSQIPGTYEQYF
TRBV5-1	TRBJ2-5	.	CASSPGGGARETQYF
TRBV4-1	TRBJ1-2	.	CASSQDAGQIGWSDYGYTF
TRBV18	TRBJ1-2	.	CASSSGQGDYGYTF
TRBV5-1	TRBJ2-3	.	CASSSGQTSTDTQYF
TRBV27	TRBJ1-2	.	CASSLSSGSYGYTF
TRBV5-8	TRBJ1-5	.	CASSLVGKQAGPQHF
TRBV7-2	TRBJ2-3	.	CASSLGLSTDTQYF
TRBV7-2	TRBJ1-2	.	CASSPGLYGYTF
TRBV7-9	TRBJ1-5	few	CASSPSRRLSAPAF
TRBV7-2	TRBJ1-1	.	CASSLDPGGTEAFF
TRBV30	TRBJ1-2	few	CAWRAVYGYTF
TRBV4-3	TRBJ1-2	.	CASSQDTSGWDYGYTF
TRBV11-2	TRBJ2-7	.	CASSLASGAPLPYEQYF
TRBV5-1	TRBJ2-5	.	CASSPGTSVIKTQYF
TRBV19	TRBJ2-5	.	CASSINGGETQYF
TRBV5-1	TRBJ2-7	.	CASSMGDRGWDEQYF
TRBV7-8	TRBJ2-1	.	CASSLIPLGDEQFF
TRBV5-1	TRBJ2-7	few	CASSSDRVSYEQYF
TRBV6-1	TRBJ1-1	few	CASFLGRAGTEAFF
TRBV5-1	TRBJ2-3	.	CASSSRGGTTDTQYF
TRBV29-1	TRBJ1-2	.	CSVDKGWGGYGYTF
TRBV5-1	TRBJ1-4	few	CASSLSSEKLFF
TRBV6-6	TRBJ1-4	.	CASSYGFGGTWKLLFF
TRBV18	TRBJ1-4	.	CASSPSGATNEKLFF
TRBV5-1	TRBJ1-1	few	CASRLMNTEAFF
TRBV5-5	TRBJ1-5	.	CASSRSSGASQPQHF
TRBV9	TRBJ1-4	few	CASSGQGWTNEKLFF
TRBV9	TRBJ2-7	.	CASSVGQGKSEQYF
TRBV18	TRBJ1-6	.	CASSPGTDNSPLHF
TRBV12-5	TRBJ2-5	few	CASVRQIGQSTVTQYF
TRBV4-2	TRBJ2-7	.	CASSQTGTGSGEQYF
TRBV10-3	TRBJ1-2	.	CAISYRTEQNYGYTF
TRBV10-3	TRBJ1-2	.	CAISELERLYGYTF
TRBV11-2	TRBJ2-1	.	CASSLAQYNEQFF
TRBV7-9	TRBJ1-4	.	CASSLEVRGEKLFF
TRBV30	TRBJ1-1	.	CAWSVGLLQLTEAFF
TRBV29-1	TRBJ1-3	.	CSVGGGAGNTIYF
TRBV6-6	TRBJ1-1	.	CASSYDIQGGTEAFF
TRBV7-8	TRBJ1-2	.	CASSLGTGGPDGYTF
TRBV25-1	TRBJ2-5	.	CASSAKETQYF
TRBV5-1	TRBJ2-7	.	CASSLLVETYEQYF
TRBV7-2	TRBJ1-5	.	CASSPRTGDQPQHF
TRBV5-6	TRBJ2-5	.	CASSFTSSQETQYF
TRBV5-1	TRBJ2-7	.	CASSSTGVSNEQYF
TRBV18	TRBJ2-7	few	CASSPGQAAYEQYF
TRBV7-2	TRBJ2-1	.	CASSLATLAGNEQFF
TRBV19	TRBJ1-2	.	CASSPDSYGYTF
TRBV5-5	TRBJ1-3	once	CASSLGWAYGNTIYF
TRBV4-1	TRBJ1-2	.	CASSPGTGTFYGYTF
TRBV5-1	TRBJ2-3	.	CASSLGTVPPDTQYF
TRBV6-6	TRBJ2-4	.	CASSYRSGSDKNIQYF
TRBV10-3	TRBJ1-5	.	CAISESIGGQPQHF
TRBV15	TRBJ1-4	.	CATSKALGTGDEKLFF